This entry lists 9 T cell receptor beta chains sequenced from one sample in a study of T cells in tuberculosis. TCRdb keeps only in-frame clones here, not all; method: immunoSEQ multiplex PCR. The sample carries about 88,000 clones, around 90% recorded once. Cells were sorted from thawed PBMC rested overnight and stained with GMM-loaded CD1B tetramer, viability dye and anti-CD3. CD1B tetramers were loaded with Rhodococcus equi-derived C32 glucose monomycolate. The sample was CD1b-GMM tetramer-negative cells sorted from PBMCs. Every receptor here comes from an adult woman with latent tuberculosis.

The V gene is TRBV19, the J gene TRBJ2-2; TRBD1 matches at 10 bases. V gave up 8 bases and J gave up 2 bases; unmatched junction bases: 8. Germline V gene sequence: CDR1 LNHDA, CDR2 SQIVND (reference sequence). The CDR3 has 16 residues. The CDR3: CASSKGTGANTGELFF. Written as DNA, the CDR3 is TGTGCCAGTTCCAAGGGGACAGGGGCCAACACCGGGGAGCTGTTTTTT.

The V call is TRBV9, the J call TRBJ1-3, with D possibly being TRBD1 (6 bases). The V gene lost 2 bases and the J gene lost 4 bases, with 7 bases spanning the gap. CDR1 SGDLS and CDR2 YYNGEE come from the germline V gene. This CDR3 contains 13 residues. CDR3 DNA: TGTGCCAGCAGCGTCGGACAGGGAAACACCATATATTTT. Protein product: CASSVGQGNTIYF.

CDR3 sequence (DNA): TGCGCCAGCAGCTTGGATGCAGGGGCGCCCTACGAGCAGTACTTC. Encoded protein: CASSLDAGAPYEQYF. V usage is TRBV5-1 and J usage is TRBJ2-7; tentative D call: TRBD1 (6 bases). The germline gives CDR1 SGHRS, CDR2 YFSETQ. CDR3 size: 15 residues. The V end lost 0 bases, the J end lost 2 bases, and 12 bases lay between the germline ends.

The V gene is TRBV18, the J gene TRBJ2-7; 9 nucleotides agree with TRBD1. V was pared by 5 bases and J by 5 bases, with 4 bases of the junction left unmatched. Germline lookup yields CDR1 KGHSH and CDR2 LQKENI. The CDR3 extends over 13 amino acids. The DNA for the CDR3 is TGTGCCAGCTCAGGCCGGACAGGGGACGAGCAGTACTTC. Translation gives CASSGRTGDEQYF. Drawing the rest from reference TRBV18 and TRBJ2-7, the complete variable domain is NAGVMQNPRHLVRRRGQEARLRCSPMKGHSHVYWYRQLPEEGLKFMVYLQKENIIDESGMPKERFSAEFPKEGPSILRIQQVVRGDSAAYFCASSGRTGDEQYFGPGTRLTVT.

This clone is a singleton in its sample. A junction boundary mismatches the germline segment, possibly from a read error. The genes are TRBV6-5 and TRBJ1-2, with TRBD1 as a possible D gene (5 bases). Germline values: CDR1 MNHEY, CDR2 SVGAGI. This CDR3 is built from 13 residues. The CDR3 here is CASSFLPLQGCTF. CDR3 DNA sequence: TGTGCCAGCAGCTTCCTCCCCCTCCAGGGCTGCACCTTC.

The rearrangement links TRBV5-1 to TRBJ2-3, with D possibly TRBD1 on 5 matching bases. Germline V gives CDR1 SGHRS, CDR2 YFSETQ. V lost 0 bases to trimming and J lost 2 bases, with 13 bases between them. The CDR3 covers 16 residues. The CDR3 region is CASSLAGHGDTDTQYF. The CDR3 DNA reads TGCGCCAGCAGCTTGGCTGGACACGGAGACACAGATACGCAGTATTTT.

DNA for the CDR3: TGTGCCTGGAGTGTACCCGGGGTTTCAGCAGCTTTCTTT. It specifies CAWSVPGVSAAFF. This sequence joins TRBV30 and TRBJ1-1; D remains ambiguous. Trimming pared 0 bases from V and 10 bases from J, leaving 15 bases between. The CDR3 consists of 13 residues. Germline V CDR1 and CDR2: GTSNPN, SVGIG (reference sequence).

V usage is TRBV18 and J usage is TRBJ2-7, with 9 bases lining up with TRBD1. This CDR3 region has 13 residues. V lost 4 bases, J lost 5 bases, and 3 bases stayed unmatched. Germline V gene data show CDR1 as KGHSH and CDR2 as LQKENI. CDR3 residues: CASSLRTGDEQYF. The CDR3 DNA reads TGTGCCAGCTCACTGCGGACAGGGGACGAGCAGTACTTC. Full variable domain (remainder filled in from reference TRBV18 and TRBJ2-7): NAGVMQNPRHLVRRRGQEARLRCSPMKGHSHVYWYRQLPEEGLKFMVYLQKENIIDESGMPKERFSAEFPKEGPSILRIQQVVRGDSAAYFCASSLRTGDEQYFGPGTRLTVT.

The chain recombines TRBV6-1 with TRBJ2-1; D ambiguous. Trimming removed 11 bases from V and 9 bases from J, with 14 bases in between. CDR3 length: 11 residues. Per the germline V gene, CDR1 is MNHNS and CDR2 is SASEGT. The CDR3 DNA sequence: TGTGCCGTATCCCCCTTATTTGAGCAGTTCTTC. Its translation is CAVSPLFEQFF.